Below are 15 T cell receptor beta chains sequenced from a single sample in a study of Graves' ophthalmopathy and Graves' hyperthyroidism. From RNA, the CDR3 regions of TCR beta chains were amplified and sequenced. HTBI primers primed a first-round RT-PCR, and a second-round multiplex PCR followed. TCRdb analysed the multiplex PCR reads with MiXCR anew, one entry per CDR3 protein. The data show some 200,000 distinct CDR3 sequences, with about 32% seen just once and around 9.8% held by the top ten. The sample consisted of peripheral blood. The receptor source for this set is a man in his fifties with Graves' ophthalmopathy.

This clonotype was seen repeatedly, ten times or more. For the CDR3, the DNA is TGTGCCAGTAGTATCTCACCAGGGGCCCAGCCCCAGCATTTT. Its translation: CASSISPGAQPQHF. J is TRBJ1-5 and V is TRBV19; the D gene is possibly TRBD1 (6 bases). V was clipped by 3 bases and J by 7 bases, with 13 bases between them. Germline CDR1 and CDR2: LNHDA and SQIVND (reference sequence). CDR3 size: 14 residues.

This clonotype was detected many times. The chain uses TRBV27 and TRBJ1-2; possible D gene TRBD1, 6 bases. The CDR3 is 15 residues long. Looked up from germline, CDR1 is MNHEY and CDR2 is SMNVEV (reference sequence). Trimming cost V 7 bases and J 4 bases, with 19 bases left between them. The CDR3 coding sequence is TGTGCCAGCAAAACCCAACAGGGAGGCCTCTATGGCTACACCTTC. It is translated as CASKTQQGGLYGYTF.

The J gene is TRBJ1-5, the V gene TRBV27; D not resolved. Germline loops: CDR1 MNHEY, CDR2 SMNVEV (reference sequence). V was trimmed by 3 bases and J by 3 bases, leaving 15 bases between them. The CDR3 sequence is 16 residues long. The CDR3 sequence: CASSLRANRHNQPQHF. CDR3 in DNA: TGTGCCAGCAGTTTGAGGGCTAACCGACACAATCAGCCCCAGCATTTT.

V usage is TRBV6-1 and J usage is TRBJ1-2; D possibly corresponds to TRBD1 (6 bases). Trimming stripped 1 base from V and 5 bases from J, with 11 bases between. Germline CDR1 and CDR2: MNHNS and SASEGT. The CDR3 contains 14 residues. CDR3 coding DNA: TGTGCCAGCAGTGAAGTGGGCAGGGGTTATGGCTACACCTTC. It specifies CASSEVGRGYGYTF.

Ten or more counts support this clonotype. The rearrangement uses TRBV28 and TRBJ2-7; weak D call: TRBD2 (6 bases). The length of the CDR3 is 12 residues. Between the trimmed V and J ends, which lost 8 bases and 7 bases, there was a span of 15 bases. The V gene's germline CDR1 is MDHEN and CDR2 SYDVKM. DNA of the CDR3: TGTGCCAGCGAATCAGGGAGGTGGGAGCAGTACTTC. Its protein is CASESGRWEQYF.

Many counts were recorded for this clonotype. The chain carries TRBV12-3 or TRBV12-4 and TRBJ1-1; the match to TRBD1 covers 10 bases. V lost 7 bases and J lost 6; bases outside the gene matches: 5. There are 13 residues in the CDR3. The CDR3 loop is CASNAGQGPEAFF. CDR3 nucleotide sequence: TGTGCCAGCAACGCGGGACAGGGGCCTGAAGCTTTCTTT.

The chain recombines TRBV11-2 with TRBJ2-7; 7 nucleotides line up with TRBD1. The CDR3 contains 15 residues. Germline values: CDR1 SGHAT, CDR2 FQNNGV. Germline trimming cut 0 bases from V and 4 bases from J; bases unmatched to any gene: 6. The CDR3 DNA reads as TGTGCCAGCAGCTTAGATCAGGTCAGGGGGTACGAGCAGTACTTC. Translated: CASSLDQVRGYEQYF. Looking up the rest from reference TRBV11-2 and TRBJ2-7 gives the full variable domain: EAGVAQSPRYKIIEKRQSVAFWCNPISGHATLYWYQQILGQGPKLLIQFQNNGVVDDSQLPKDRFSAERLKGVDSTLKIQPAKLEDSAVYLCASSLDQVRGYEQYFGPGTRLTVT.

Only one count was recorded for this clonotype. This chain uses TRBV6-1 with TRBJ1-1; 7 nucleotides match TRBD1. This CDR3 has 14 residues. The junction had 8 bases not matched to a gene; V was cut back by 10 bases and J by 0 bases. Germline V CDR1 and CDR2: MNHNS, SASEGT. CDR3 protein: CATYRGDMNTEAFF. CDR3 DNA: TGTGCCACCTACAGGGGCGACATGAACACTGAAGCTTTCTTT.

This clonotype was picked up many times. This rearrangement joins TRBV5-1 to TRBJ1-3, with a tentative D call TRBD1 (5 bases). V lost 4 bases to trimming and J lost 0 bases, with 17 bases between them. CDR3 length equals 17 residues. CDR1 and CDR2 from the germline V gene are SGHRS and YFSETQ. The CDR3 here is CASSPGTFLSSGNTIYF. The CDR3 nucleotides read TGCGCCAGCAGCCCCGGGACGTTTTTGAGCTCTGGAAACACCATATATTTT. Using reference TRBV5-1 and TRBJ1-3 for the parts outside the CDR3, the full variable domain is KAGVTQTPRYLIKTRGQQVTLSCSPISGHRSVSWYQQTPGQGLQFLFEYFSETQRNKGNFPGRFSGRQFSNSRSEMNVSTLELGDSALYLCASSPGTFLSSGNTIYFGEGSWLTVV.

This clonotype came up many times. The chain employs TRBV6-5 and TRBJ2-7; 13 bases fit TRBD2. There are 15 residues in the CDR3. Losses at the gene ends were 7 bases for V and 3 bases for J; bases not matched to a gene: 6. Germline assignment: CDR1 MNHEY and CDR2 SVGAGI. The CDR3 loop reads CASILAGGGRYEQYF. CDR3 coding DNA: TGTGCCAGCATACTAGCGGGAGGGGGACGCTACGAGCAGTACTTC.

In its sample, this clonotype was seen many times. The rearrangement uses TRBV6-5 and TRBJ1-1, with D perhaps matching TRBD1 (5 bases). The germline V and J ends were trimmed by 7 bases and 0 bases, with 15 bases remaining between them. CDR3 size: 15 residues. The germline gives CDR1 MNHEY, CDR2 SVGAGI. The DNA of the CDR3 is TGTGCCAGCATCGTCGGGTTGGGGGTGAACACTGAAGCTTTCTTT. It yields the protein CASIVGLGVNTEAFF.

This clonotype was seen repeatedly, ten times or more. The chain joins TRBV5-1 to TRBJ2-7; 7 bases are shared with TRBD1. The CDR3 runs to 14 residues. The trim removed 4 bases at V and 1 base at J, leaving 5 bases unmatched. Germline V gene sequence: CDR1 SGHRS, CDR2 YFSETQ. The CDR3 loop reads CASSPKTGSYEQYF. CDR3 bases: TGCGCCAGCAGCCCAAAGACAGGGTCCTACGAGCAGTACTTC.

This CDR3 reads CASSPFAGLETQYF. The CDR3 region has the DNA TGTGCCAGCAGTCCGTTTGCCGGGTTGGAGACCCAGTACTTC. The chain employs TRBV27 and TRBJ2-5, with D hard to call. CDR3 size: 14 residues. Germline-derived CDR1 and CDR2 are MNHEY and SMNVEV (reference sequence). Trimming took off 5 bases at V and 5 bases at J, with 15 bases between the two ends.

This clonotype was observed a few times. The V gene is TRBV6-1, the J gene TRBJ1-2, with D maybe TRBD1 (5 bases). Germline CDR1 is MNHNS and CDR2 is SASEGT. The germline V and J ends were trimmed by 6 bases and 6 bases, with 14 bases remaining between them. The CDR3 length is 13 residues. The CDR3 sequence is CASRRTGGHGYTF. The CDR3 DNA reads TGTGCCAGCAGAAGAACAGGAGGCCATGGCTACACCTTC.

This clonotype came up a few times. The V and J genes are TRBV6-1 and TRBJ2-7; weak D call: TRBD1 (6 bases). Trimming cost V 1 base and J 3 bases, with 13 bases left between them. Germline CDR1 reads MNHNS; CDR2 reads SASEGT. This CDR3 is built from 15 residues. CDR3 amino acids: CASSEGVTGYYEQYF. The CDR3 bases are TGTGCCAGCAGTGAAGGGGTGACAGGCTACTACGAGCAGTACTTC.